This T cell receptor beta chain was identified during a study of blood T cell repertoires in COVID-19. The CDR3 runs 16 residues. Trimming pared 4 bases from V and 1 base from J, leaving 15 bases between. Assay: immunoSEQ multiplex PCR; the TCRdb copy retains only in-frame clones and omits some. This sample carries over 250,000 clones, 88% of them seen once, and the ten largest clones take roughly 2%. What was sequenced was PBMCs or T cells enriched from blood (not recorded which). The rearrangement links TRBV5-3 to TRBJ2-1, with D perhaps matching TRBD1 (5 bases). TRBV5-3 is filed as an ORF, its function uncertain. The source is a woman aged 60-75 years in a cohort exposed to, infected with or recovered from COVID-19 (not recorded which). CDR3 in amino acids: CARSISRTYSYNEQFF. The CDR3 nucleotides are TGTGCCAGAAGCATTAGTCGGACATATTCCTACAATGAGCAGTTCTTC.